The 27 T cell receptor beta chains presented below share a single source sample, sequenced in a study of siplizumab effects on memory and regulatory T cells. The assay was immunoSEQ multiplex PCR, and TCRdb's table has in-frame clones only and misses some. The table has some 110,000 clones, roughly 94% seen once. The sample comprised non-Treg CD4+ T cells sorted from blood. The receptors come from a human donor in good health.

The chain is built from TRBV10-3 and TRBJ2-7; tentative D call: TRBD1 (6 bases). Between the trimmed V and J ends, which lost 3 bases and 2 bases, there was a span of 11 bases. The CDR3 length is 14 residues. Looked up from germline, CDR1 is ENHRY and CDR2 is SYGVKD. Written as DNA, the CDR3 is TGTGCCATCAGTGAAAGGCAGGGGCCCTACGAGCAGTACTTC. This codes for CAISERQGPYEQYF.

V gene TRBV4-1 combines with J gene TRBJ2-1, with 8 bases lining up with TRBD1. Germline lookup yields CDR1 MGHRA and CDR2 YSYEKL. There are 16 residues in the CDR3. The V gene end was trimmed by 2 bases and the J gene end by 4 bases; junction bases not matched to a gene: 7. This CDR3 reads CASSQNRDRPYNEQFF. The DNA for the CDR3 is TGCGCCAGCAGCCAAAACCGGGACAGGCCATACAATGAGCAGTTCTTC.

V usage is TRBV19 and J usage is TRBJ2-7, with TRBD1 matching 7 bases. The V segment lost 5 bases and the J segment 6 bases; nucleotides outside the gene matches: 10. The CDR3 has 14 residues. CDR1 is LNHDA, CDR2 SQIVND, per germline (reference sequence). CDR3 region: CASSPRTGNSEQYF. The CDR3 coding sequence is TGTGCCAGTAGTCCCCGGACAGGAAATAGCGAGCAGTACTTC.

V usage is TRBV14 and J usage is TRBJ2-5, with D unresolved. Germline V gives CDR1 SGHDN, CDR2 FVKESK. The CDR3 has 14 residues. Trimming stripped 1 base from V and 7 bases from J, with 13 bases between. The CDR3 spells CASSQVGKGGTQYF. Written as DNA, the CDR3 is TGTGCCAGCAGCCAAGTCGGAAAGGGTGGGACCCAGTACTTC.

This clone has just one count. This chain uses TRBV2 with TRBJ1-2, with TRBD1 matching 7 bases. The CDR3 spans 13 residues. V dropped 8 bases and J dropped 2; count of bases not matched to a gene: 5. In germline, CDR1 is SNHLY, CDR2 FYNNEI. The CDR3 spells CASGSGQNYGYTF. The CDR3, as DNA: TGTGCCAGCGGGTCGGGACAGAACTATGGCTACACCTTC.

This chain links TRBV27 with TRBJ1-1, with TRBD1 matching over 9 bases. With V trimmed by 3 bases and J by 5 bases, 4 bases remained unmatched. Germline values: CDR1 MNHEY, CDR2 SMNVEV (reference sequence). The CDR3 consists of 14 residues. The chain's CDR3 is CASSFTGQGTEAFF. CDR3 DNA sequence: TGTGCCAGCAGTTTTACGGGACAGGGAACTGAAGCTTTCTTT.

The chain employs TRBV6-5 and TRBJ2-1; D is undetermined. Trimming stripped 0 bases from V and 7 bases from J, with 13 bases between. Germline CDR1 MNHEY, CDR2 SVGAGI. CDR3 length equals 15 residues. The CDR3, as DNA: TGTGCCAGCAGTTACTCGCCTAGTCCGTATAATGAGCAGTTCTTC. It codes for CASSYSPSPYNEQFF.

The genes are TRBV2 and TRBJ2-3; the match to TRBD2 covers 13 bases. The V and J ends lost 7 bases and 4 bases, in that order; junction bases with no gene match: 5. From germline, CDR1 is SNHLY and CDR2 FYNNEI. The CDR3 has 15 residues. The CDR3 DNA reads as TGTGCCAGCACCCTACTAGCGGGGGGGTCAGATACGCAGTATTTT. Translated: CASTLLAGGSDTQYF.

The genes are TRBV30 and TRBJ2-5; D may be TRBD2 (5 bases). This CDR3 spans 11 amino acids. Germline V gives CDR1 GTSNPN, CDR2 SVGIG (reference sequence). V was pared by 8 bases and J by 5 bases, with 12 bases between. The CDR3 protein is CARGLLETQYF. Here the CDR3 DNA reads TGTGCCCGCGGACTCCTGGAGACCCAGTACTTC.

This sequence joins TRBV6-4 and TRBJ1-2, with 8 bases identical to TRBD1. Per the germline V gene, CDR1 is MRHNA and CDR2 is SNTAGT. Trimming removed 0 bases from V and 4 bases from J; junction bases left unmatched: 1. The CDR3 covers 14 residues. CDR3 nucleotides: TGTGCCAGCAGTGACTCCAGGGGGCTCTATGGCTACACCTTC. As protein: CASSDSRGLYGYTF.

Only a few counts were recorded for this clone. J is TRBJ1-3 and V is TRBV5-1; D remains ambiguous. Trimming stripped 0 bases from V and 8 bases from J, with 15 bases between. Looked up from germline, CDR1 is SGHRS and CDR2 is YFSETQ. CDR3 length: 15 residues. In nucleotides, the CDR3 is TGCGCCAGCAGCTTGGAGATCGGATCCCGACACACCATATATTTT. Translating gives CASSLEIGSRHTIYF. The whole variable domain, filled in from reference TRBV5-1 and TRBJ1-3, reads KAGVTQTPRYLIKTRGQQVTLSCSPISGHRSVSWYQQTPGQGLQFLFEYFSETQRNKGNFPGRFSGRQFSNSRSEMNVSTLELGDSALYLCASSLEIGSRHTIYFGEGSWLTVV.

J is TRBJ2-5 and V is TRBV7-2; D perhaps matches TRBD1 (6 bases). This CDR3 is built from 12 residues. CDR1 and CDR2 (germline): SGHTA, FQGNSA. Trimming cost V 2 bases and J 7 bases, with 8 bases left between them. The CDR3 coding sequence is TGTGCCAGCAGCTTATCAGGGGCGACCCAGTACTTC. Protein: CASSLSGATQYF.

The gene calls are TRBV4-1 and TRBJ2-2; TRBD2 aligns across 9 bases. CDR3 size: 18 residues. Germline values: CDR1 MGHRA, CDR2 YSYEKL. Trimming at V came to 0 bases and at J to 0 bases, leaving 5 bases not matched to a gene. CDR3 amino acids: CASSQDPTSGSNTGELFF. CDR3 DNA: TGCGCCAGCAGCCAAGATCCTACTAGCGGGTCGAACACCGGGGAGCTGTTTTTT.

The chain employs TRBV5-1 and TRBJ1-3; the D is unclear. V gave up 4 bases and J gave up 0 bases, with 11 bases separating them. Germline V gives CDR1 SGHRS, CDR2 YFSETQ. This CDR3 contains 15 residues. The CDR3, as DNA: TGCGCCAGCAGCCCGGTAGGCTTCTCTGGAAACACCATATATTTT. Translated, it gives CASSPVGFSGNTIYF.

This sequence joins TRBV5-8 and TRBJ2-7; D tentatively fits TRBD1 or TRBD2 (5 bases each). The CDR3 is 15 residues long. V dropped 0 bases and J dropped 5 bases, with 15 bases sitting between them. CDR1 and CDR2 from the germline V gene are SGHTS and YDEGEE. The CDR3 sequence: CASSLDSVGRNEQYF. In nucleotides, the CDR3 is TGTGCCAGCAGCTTGGATTCAGTGGGACGGAACGAGCAGTACTTC.

The rearrangement uses TRBV7-2 and TRBJ2-5; possibly TRBD2 for D (5 bases). There are 13 residues in the CDR3. CDR1 and CDR2 from the germline V gene are SGHTA and FQGNSA. V gave up 6 bases and J gave up 0 bases, with 8 bases separating them. The CDR3 region has the DNA TGTGCCAGCAGACGCGGGTACCAAGAGACCCAGTACTTC. It encodes CASRRGYQETQYF. Combining the CDR3 with reference TRBV7-2 and TRBJ2-5 gives the whole variable domain GAGVSQSPSNKVTEKGKDVELRCDPISGHTALYWYRQSLGQGLEFLIYFQGNSAPDKSGLPSDRFSAERTGGSVSTLTIQRTQQEDSAVYLCASRRGYQETQYFGPGTRLLVL.

The V call is TRBV7-8, the J call TRBJ2-6; D not certain. CDR3 length equals 12 residues. Germline V gene lookup returns CDR1 SGHVS and CDR2 FQNEAQ. The V and J ends lost 5 bases and 11 bases respectively, with 10 bases between them. Here the CDR3 DNA reads TGTGCCAGCAGCCCATCGTTGGACGTCCTGACTTTC. This gives the protein CASSPSLDVLTF. Full variable domain (remainder filled in from reference TRBV7-8 and TRBJ2-6): GAGVSQSPRYKVAKRGQDVALRCDPISGHVSLFWYQQALGQGPEFLTYFQNEAQLDKSGLPSDRFFAERPEGSVSTLKIQRTQQEDSAVYLCASSPSLDVLTFGAGSRLTVL.

The rearrangement joins TRBV6-1 to TRBJ2-3, with D possibly TRBD1 on 7 matching bases. The germline CDR1 and CDR2 sequences are MNHNS and SASEGT. CDR3 length: 16 residues. V was trimmed by 4 bases and J by 6 bases, leaving 20 bases between them. CDR3 residues: CASSGQGGFFFDTQYF. The CDR3 nucleotides are TGTGCCAGCAGTGGACAGGGAGGTTTTTTTTTCGATACGCAGTATTTT.

The gene calls are TRBV11-2 and TRBJ1-1; 8 bases are shared with TRBD1. Germline V gives CDR1 SGHAT, CDR2 FQNNGV. Losses at the gene ends were 4 bases for V and 7 bases for J; bases not matched to a gene: 5. The CDR3 has 13 residues. CDR3 coding DNA: TGTGCCAGCAGCTCGACGACAGGGGTTGAAGCTTTCTTT. Translating gives CASSSTTGVEAFF.

This chain's CDR3 is CASSFLETQYF. In DNA, the CDR3 is TGTGCCAGCAGTTTCCTGGAGACCCAGTACTTC. This chain links TRBV25-1 with TRBJ2-5; D is unclear. Trimming took off 5 bases at V and 5 bases at J, with 6 bases between the two ends. The CDR3 runs 11 residues. CDR1 and CDR2 (germline): MGHDK, SYGVNS.

The chain carries TRBV19 and TRBJ1-2, with D possibly being TRBD1 (6 bases). The CDR3 has 13 residues. Germline V gene lookup returns CDR1 LNHDA and CDR2 SQIVND (reference sequence). Trimming pared 7 bases from V and 7 bases from J, leaving 16 bases between. The CDR3 loop reads CASTDRRLAGYTF. The CDR3, as DNA: TGTGCCAGTACCGACAGGAGGCTTGCTGGCTACACCTTC. The full variable domain, with the rest looked up from reference TRBV19 and TRBJ1-2, is DGGITQSPKYLFRKEGQNVTLSCEQNLNHDAMYWYRQDPGQGLRLIYYSQIVNDFQKGDIAEGYSVSREKKESFPLTVTSAQKNPTAFYLCASTDRRLAGYTFGSGTRLTVV.

The chain has TRBV5-1 and TRBJ2-1; D is unresolved. Germline CDR1 reads SGHRS; CDR2 reads YFSETQ. Trimming left V 0 bases short and J 8 bases short, with 3 bases between. This CDR3 contains 11 residues. Here the CDR3 reads CASSLVDEQFF. DNA for the CDR3: TGCGCCAGCAGCTTGGTGGATGAGCAGTTCTTC. Looking up the rest from reference TRBV5-1 and TRBJ2-1 gives the full variable domain: KAGVTQTPRYLIKTRGQQVTLSCSPISGHRSVSWYQQTPGQGLQFLFEYFSETQRNKGNFPGRFSGRQFSNSRSEMNVSTLELGDSALYLCASSLVDEQFFGPGTRLTVL.

The chain joins TRBV7-3 to TRBJ2-3, with D perhaps matching TRBD2 (5 bases). V was trimmed by 0 bases and J by 3 bases, leaving 7 bases between them. The CDR3 covers 14 residues. CDR1 and CDR2 (germline): SGHTA, FQGTGA. CDR3 sequence: CASSLTGGTDTQYF. Here the CDR3 DNA reads TGTGCCAGCAGCTTAACGGGCGGGACAGATACGCAGTATTTT.

The rearrangement links TRBV19 to TRBJ2-5; D remains unclear. Trimming took off 3 bases at V and 2 bases at J, with 7 bases between the two ends. The length of the CDR3 is 13 residues. The germline CDR1 and CDR2 sequences are LNHDA and SQIVND (reference sequence). The CDR3 nucleotides are TGTGCCAGTAGTATGGGGAATCAAGAGACCCAGTACTTC. It specifies CASSMGNQETQYF.

The V call is TRBV19, the J call TRBJ2-1; D is perhaps TRBD2 (7 bases). Germline V gene lookup returns CDR1 LNHDA and CDR2 SQIVND (reference sequence). CDR3 length: 17 amino acids. V lost 5 bases to trimming and J lost 0 bases, with 17 bases between them. This CDR3 is CASSAGGGGSSYNEQFF. In DNA form, the CDR3 reads TGTGCCAGTAGTGCTGGGGGCGGCGGGAGCTCCTACAATGAGCAGTTCTTC.

V usage is TRBV15 and J usage is TRBJ1-2; the D gene is possibly TRBD1 (6 bases). CDR3 size: 16 residues. Germline V gene lookup returns CDR1 LNHNV and CDR2 YYDKDF (reference sequence). Trimming cost V 0 bases and J 4 bases, with 15 bases left between them. The CDR3 protein is CATSRDRGAVGYGYTF. The CDR3, as DNA: TGTGCCACCAGCAGAGATCGGGGGGCGGTGGGCTATGGCTACACCTTC.

The chain recombines TRBV19 with TRBJ2-5, with D perhaps matching TRBD1 (6 bases). CDR1 is LNHDA and CDR2 is SQIVND in the germline V gene (reference sequence). CDR3 size: 13 residues. V was trimmed by 4 bases and J by 9 bases, leaving 15 bases between them. The CDR3 protein is CASSTRGAGAQYF. In nucleotides, the CDR3 is TGTGCCAGTAGTACCCGGGGAGCAGGGGCCCAGTACTTC.